This TCR beta chain stems from a study of T-cell memory formation after mild COVID-19. In the study overall: Largely, TCR clusters stayed within a single donor. The study, taken as a whole, reports: Specificity for SARS-CoV-2 was not confirmed among the second-wave clones peaking on day 37. Largely, contracting CD4+ clones fell within CM and EM, and contracting CD8+ clones within EMRA.

5'RACE primed from the constant segment yielded TCR alpha and TCR beta cDNA libraries bearing sample barcodes and UMIs. A single record per CDR3 protein comes from TCRdb applying MiXCR to the 5' RACE reads. This table holds about 270,000 distinct CDR3 sequences, approximately 15% found once. Per the germline V gene, CDR1 is LGHNT and CDR2 is FRNRAP. Trimming cost V 6 bases and J 0 bases, with 16 bases left between them. The CDR3 has 16 residues. This clonotype was picked up a small number of times. Its antigen is undetermined. The chain joins TRBV12-5 to TRBJ2-3; a possible D gene is TRBD2 (7 bases). Sequenced input: PBMCs or a T cell subset sorted from them (not recorded which). The origin of this receptor is a man aged 18 to 30 who had mild COVID-19 (a few samples of this study predate the infection). Cell type and time point are not known. The CDR3 DNA is TGTGCTAGTGGGAAAGGGGGGGAAGCTAGCACAGATACGCAGTATTTT. It specifies CASGKGGEASTDTQYF.